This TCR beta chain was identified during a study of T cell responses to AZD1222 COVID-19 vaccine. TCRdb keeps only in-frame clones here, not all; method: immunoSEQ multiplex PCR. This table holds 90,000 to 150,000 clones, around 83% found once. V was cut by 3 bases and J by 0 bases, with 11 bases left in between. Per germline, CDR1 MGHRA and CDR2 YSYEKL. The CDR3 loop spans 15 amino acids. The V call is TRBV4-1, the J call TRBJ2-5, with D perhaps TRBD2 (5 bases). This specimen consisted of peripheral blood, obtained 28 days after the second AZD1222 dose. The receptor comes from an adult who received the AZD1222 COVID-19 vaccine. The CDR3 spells CASSQGEPYQETQYF. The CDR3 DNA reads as TGCGCCAGCAGCCAGGGAGAACCGTACCAAGAGACCCAGTACTTC.